One and the same sample provided the 22 T cell receptor beta chains below, sequenced in a study of T-cell memory formation after mild COVID-19. One entry per CDR3 protein, called by TCRdb with MiXCR from the 5' RACE reads. The sample shows 450,000 or so distinct CDR3 sequences, 20% to 30% of them seen only once. The sample taken for sequencing was PBMCs or a T cell subset sorted from them (not recorded which). The receptors were gathered from an adult woman who had mild COVID-19 (a few samples of this study predate the infection). Cell type and time point are not known.

This clonotype appeared a few times. The chain couples TRBV29-1 to TRBJ2-1; D might be TRBD1 (5 bases). In germline, CDR1 is SQVTM, CDR2 ANQGSEA. The germline V and J ends were trimmed by 6 bases and 2 bases, with 14 bases remaining between them. This CDR3 comprises 14 residues. The CDR3 spells CSVSRALTYNEQFF. In DNA form, the CDR3 reads TGCAGCGTGTCCAGGGCATTGACCTACAATGAGCAGTTCTTC.

This rearrangement joins TRBV4-1 to TRBJ2-1; D gene ambiguous. This CDR3 is built from 17 residues. Looked up from germline, CDR1 is MGHRA and CDR2 is YSYEKL. Trimming cost V 0 bases and J 3 bases, with 15 bases left between them. Here the CDR3 reads CASSQDPLRINYNEQFF. DNA of the CDR3: TGCGCCAGCAGCCAAGACCCCCTTCGTATTAACTACAATGAGCAGTTCTTC.

The J gene is TRBJ2-1, the V gene TRBV24-1; 8 bases match TRBD1. Germline V CDR1 and CDR2: KGHDR, SFDVKD. Trimming took 0 bases from V and 5 from J; bases not matched to a gene: 5. The CDR3 length is 16 residues. The DNA of the CDR3 is TGTGCCACCAGTGATTTGAGCAGGGGGCGAAACAATGAGCAGTTCTTC. Amino acid sequence: CATSDLSRGRNNEQFF.

The chain links TRBV29-1 to TRBJ2-4; D remains unclear. Looked up from germline, CDR1 is SQVTM and CDR2 is ANQGSEA. The CDR3 sequence is 11 residues long. V lost 1 base, J lost 7 bases, and 5 bases lay in between. The CDR3 protein is CSVEAGNIQYF. In DNA form, the CDR3 reads TGCAGCGTTGAAGCGGGTAACATTCAGTACTTC.

The chain couples TRBV4-1 to TRBJ1-2; no reliable D call. The ends were cut back, 0 bases at V and 4 bases at J, with 6 bases in the middle. Germline values: CDR1 MGHRA, CDR2 YSYEKL. CDR3 length equals 13 residues. CDR3 in amino acids: CASSQDTGYGYTF. CDR3 bases: TGCGCCAGCAGCCAAGACACGGGCTATGGCTACACCTTC.

Only a few counts were recorded for this clonotype. The CDR3, as DNA: TGTGCCAGCAGTCCCTGGACAGCCCTAAGTGGCTATGGCTACACCTTC. It yields the protein CASSPWTALSGYGYTF. The chain links TRBV12-3 or TRBV12-4 to TRBJ1-2; D might be TRBD1 (6 bases). Between the trimmed V and J ends, which lost 5 bases and 4 bases, there was a span of 20 bases. CDR3 length: 16 amino acids.

The rearrangement uses TRBV20-1 and TRBJ2-2; tentative D call: TRBD2 (6 bases). The CDR3 covers 13 residues. Germline V CDR1 and CDR2: DFQATT, SNEGSKA (reference sequence). The CDR3 loop reads CASSVPNTGELFF. DNA of the CDR3: TGCGCTTCTAGCGTGCCGAACACCGGGGAGCTGTTTTTT.

The chain combines TRBV3-1 with TRBJ2-7; the D is unclear. V was cut by 1 base and J by 5 bases, with 3 bases left in between. The V gene's germline CDR1 is LGHDT and CDR2 YNNKEL (reference sequence). This CDR3 has 11 residues. The CDR3 loop is CASSQGDEQYF. The CDR3 bases are TGTGCCAGCAGCCAAGGGGACGAGCAGTACTTC.

This sequence joins TRBV7-2 and TRBJ2-3, with D unresolved. This CDR3 region has 15 residues. CDR1 and CDR2 (germline): SGHTA, FQGNSA. V was clipped by 1 base and J by 2 bases, with 10 bases between them. Written as DNA, the CDR3 is TGTGCCAGCAGCTTAGTACCTACTCACACAGATACGCAGTATTTT. Translating gives CASSLVPTHTDTQYF.

CDR3 region: CASSVEGNTEAFF. CDR3 sequence (DNA): TGTGCCAGCAGCGTAGAAGGAAACACTGAAGCTTTCTTT. The gene calls are TRBV9 and TRBJ1-1; unclear D gene. The CDR3 consists of 13 residues. Deletions cut 0 bases from V and 2 bases from J, with 5 bases between. Germline lookup yields CDR1 SGDLS and CDR2 YYNGEE.

The table lists this clonotype with a few counts. The V call is TRBV12-3 or TRBV12-4, the J call TRBJ1-5; TRBD1 is a possible D gene (5 bases). This CDR3 region has 14 residues. V was trimmed by 9 bases and J by 0 bases, leaving 12 bases between them. The CDR3 nucleotides are TGTGCCAGGATGAGGACACATAGCAATCAGCCCCAGCATTTT. Protein: CARMRTHSNQPQHF.

This clonotype came up a few times. This rearrangement joins TRBV3-1 to TRBJ2-7; 10 bases are a match to TRBD1. After removal of 2 bases from V and 0 bases from J, the junction contained 25 bases not matched to a gene. CDR1 is LGHDT and CDR2 is YNNKEL in the germline V gene (reference sequence). The CDR3 is 23 amino acids. In DNA, the CDR3 is TGTGCCAGCAGCCAAAAACCAACCGGCATCGTGGGACAGGGGCCGTTAAGCTCCTACGAGCAGTACTTC. This gives the protein CASSQKPTGIVGQGPLSSYEQYF.

This clonotype was recorded a few times. The V and J genes are TRBV6-2 or TRBV6-3 and TRBJ2-1; D call uncertain. The CDR3 contains 15 residues. V dropped 5 bases and J dropped 4 bases, with 15 bases sitting between them. Germline V lookup: CDR1 MNHEY, CDR2 SVGEGT. The CDR3 region is CASSDFDGRYNEQFF. The CDR3 region has the DNA TGTGCCAGCAGTGACTTTGATGGTCGGTACAATGAGCAGTTCTTC.

This clonotype occurred a few times. CDR3 in amino acids: CASSLDRGGGNEQFF. DNA of the CDR3: TGTGCCAGTAGTCTCGACAGGGGAGGGGGTAATGAGCAGTTCTTC. The chain has TRBV19 and TRBJ2-1; D might be TRBD1 (8 bases). The ends were cut back, 5 bases at V and 7 bases at J, with 18 bases in the middle. Per the germline V gene, CDR1 is LNHDA and CDR2 is SQIVND (reference sequence). CDR3 length equals 15 residues.

This clonotype was detected only a few times. This chain connects TRBV6-5 to TRBJ1-5; TRBD1 is a possible D gene (5 bases). This CDR3 has 13 amino acids. The germline gives CDR1 MNHEY, CDR2 SVGAGI. V was cut by 6 bases and J by 1 base, with 7 bases left in between. The CDR3 loop is CASRGESNQPQHF. The CDR3 nucleotides are TGTGCCAGCAGAGGGGAAAGCAATCAGCCCCAGCATTTT.

This clonotype was picked up a small number of times. The chain links TRBV24-1 to TRBJ2-2, with D possibly called TRBD1 or TRBD2 (5 bases each). CDR1 KGHDR and CDR2 SFDVKD come from the germline V gene. The V end was cut by 2 bases, the J end by 0 bases, with 12 bases between. There are 17 residues in the CDR3. For the CDR3, the DNA is TGTGCCACCAGTGATTGGGTCGAGGGACCGAACACCGGGGAGCTGTTTTTT. Residues: CATSDWVEGPNTGELFF.

This clonotype was observed at least ten times. This chain connects TRBV7-9 to TRBJ2-5, with a weak D call TRBD2 (5 bases). Per the germline V gene, CDR1 is SEHNR and CDR2 is FQNEAQ (reference sequence). This CDR3 spans 13 amino acids. V was pared by 5 bases and J by 5 bases, with 12 bases between. The CDR3 loop reads CASSPRGPETQYF. CDR3 nucleotides: TGTGCCAGCAGCCCCAGAGGGCCGGAGACCCAGTACTTC.

The chain couples TRBV18 to TRBJ1-4; D call uncertain. V lost 3 bases and J 5 bases, leaving 7 bases between the germline ends. The germline V gene has CDR1 KGHSH and CDR2 LQKENI. The CDR3 covers 13 residues. For the CDR3, the DNA is TGTGCCAGCTCACCGGTGCTAAATGAAAAACTGTTTTTT. Protein product: CASSPVLNEKLFF.

This chain joins TRBV5-4 and TRBJ2-1; D not resolved. V gave up 4 bases and J gave up 8 bases, with 13 bases separating them. The CDR3 runs to 13 residues. Per the germline V gene, CDR1 is SGHNT and CDR2 is YYREEE (reference sequence). Here the CDR3 DNA reads TGTGCCAGCAGCGAACCTACGGTGGATGAGCAGTTCTTC. Translated: CASSEPTVDEQFF.

The sample holds a few counts of this clonotype. The V and J genes are TRBV5-1 and TRBJ1-1; 9 bases align to TRBD1. The CDR3 is 13 residues long. The J segment lost 3 bases and the V segment lost 4 bases, leaving 1 base of the junction unmatched. CDR1 is SGHRS, CDR2 YFSETQ, per germline. The DNA for the CDR3 is TGCGCCAGCAGCGGGACAGGGTACACTGAAGCTTTCTTT. It specifies CASSGTGYTEAFF.

The chain employs TRBV11-3 and TRBJ2-1; a possible D gene is TRBD2 (6 bases). Germline assignment: CDR1 SGHNT and CDR2 YENEEA. Trimming removed 5 bases from V and 0 bases from J, with 17 bases in between. The CDR3 covers 17 residues. CDR3 sequence: CASSARGAGSSYNEQFF. DNA for the CDR3: TGTGCCAGCAGCGCCCGGGGAGCGGGTAGCTCCTACAATGAGCAGTTCTTC.

DNA for the CDR3: TGCAGTGCGGAGAGATCGGACTCGGCCTCCCTAGAGCAGTTCTTC. Encoded protein: CSAERSDSASLEQFF. The chain has TRBV20-1 and TRBJ2-1, with D perhaps matching TRBD2 (5 bases). Germline V gene lookup returns CDR1 DFQATT and CDR2 SNEGSKA (reference sequence). Trimming took off 6 bases at V and 10 bases at J, with 25 bases between the two ends. The CDR3 extends over 15 amino acids.